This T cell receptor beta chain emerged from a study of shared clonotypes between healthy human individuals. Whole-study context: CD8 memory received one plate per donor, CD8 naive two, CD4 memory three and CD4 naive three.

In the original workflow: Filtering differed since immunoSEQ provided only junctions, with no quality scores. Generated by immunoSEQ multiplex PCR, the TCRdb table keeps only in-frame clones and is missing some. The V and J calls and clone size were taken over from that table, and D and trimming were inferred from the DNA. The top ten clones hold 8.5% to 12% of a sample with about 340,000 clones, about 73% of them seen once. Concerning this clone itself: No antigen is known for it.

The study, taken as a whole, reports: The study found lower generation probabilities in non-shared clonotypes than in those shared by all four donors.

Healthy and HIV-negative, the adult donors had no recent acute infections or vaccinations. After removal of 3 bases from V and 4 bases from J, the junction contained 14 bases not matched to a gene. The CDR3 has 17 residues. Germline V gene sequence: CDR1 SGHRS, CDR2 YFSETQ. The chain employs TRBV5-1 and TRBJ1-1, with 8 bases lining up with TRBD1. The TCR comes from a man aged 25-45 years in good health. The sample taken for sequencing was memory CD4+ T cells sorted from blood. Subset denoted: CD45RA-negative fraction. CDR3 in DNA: TGCGCCAGCAGCTCGGCCGACAGGGGCGGATGGAGCACTGAAGCTTTCTTT. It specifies CASSSADRGGWSTEAFF.